This record looks at one T cell receptor beta chain sequence and its context. What it binds is not known. Treatment given: oral pan-JAK inhibitor, 5-10 mg twice daily. Extraction of RNA preceded its reverse transcription into cDNA, which served as the sequencing template. The method was immunoSEQ multiplex PCR; TCRdb's version includes in-frame clones alone and lacks a portion of them. The sample contains 180,000 or so clones, roughly 50% of which appear only once. The entry originates in a study of CD8+ T cells in alopecia areata. Study observations and caveats: Clonality in the scalp and expanded CD8+ clones ranked among the top 100 were significantly decreased by tofacitinib.

The CDR3 spans 12 residues. In germline, CDR1 is SEHNR, CDR2 FQNEAQ (reference sequence). Trimming removed 2 bases at V and 6 bases at J, with 5 bases between. This clonotype originated in a human donor with alopecia areata. The sequencing here drew on CD4+ T cells sorted from blood, taken around week 55, from a patient treated with tofacitinib. The rearrangement joins TRBV7-9 to TRBJ1-5; D gene ambiguous. CDR3 bases: TGTGCCAGCAGCTTATCCCTTCAGCCCCAGCATTTT. This sequence encodes CASSLSLQPQHF.